Sequencing of this T cell receptor beta chain was carried out in a study of memory CD4+ T cells and cytomegalovirus serostatus. On the study more broadly: Donors were healthy Belgian adults, several CMV seropositive and under 30 seronegative. Study-wide results and limits: Suggested: most of the CMV-linked TCR signature lies in CD4+ memory cells. CD4+ memory repertoires contained about two fifths of the roughly 150 reported CMV TCRbeta sequences. CMV serostatus prediction reached median AUC approximately 0.96, or 0.89 with US-trained model.

Regarding this clone: Its antigen is currently unknown.

The sort gate was single viable CD3+CD4+CD8-CD45RO+ cells for memory CD4+ T cells. Sequenced by immunoSEQ multiplex PCR; TCRdb stores in-frame clones only, minus some. The sample lists just under 65,000 clones, approximately 71% occurring once. The V end was cut by 3 bases, the J end by 5 bases, with 13 bases between. The CDR3 spans 14 residues. Germline values: CDR1 MDHEN, CDR2 SYDVKM. Sequenced input: memory CD4+ T cells from blood. The sequence came from an adult in good health and CMV-seronegative. The chain combines TRBV28 with TRBJ2-5; D not resolved. The CDR3 loop is CASSLVPPRETQYF. The DNA for the CDR3 is TGTGCCAGCAGTTTGGTCCCACCTCGGGAGACCCAGTACTTC.